A single sample is the source of the 17 T cell receptor beta chains below, sequenced in a study of a mutant IDH1 vaccine in newly diagnosed glioma. This sample's time point: baseline, week 1 (first vaccination visit). As to treatment: pre-vaccination baseline after standard-of-care therapy. Measured with immunoSEQ multiplex PCR; TCRdb has only the in-frame clones, and not every one. Of about 46,000 clones listed, roughly 80% were seen once; the top ten hold approximately 1.8%. The starting material was PBMCs, obtained from a glioma patient treated with radiotherapy, temozolomide or both. The receptors here all came from a woman in her thirties or forties with glioma.

Comment on this clone: Within the sample, other DNA sequences also encode this same CDR3. The chain uses TRBV29-1 and TRBJ1-2, with 9 bases aligning to TRBD1. Germline assignment: CDR1 SQVTM and CDR2 ANQGSEA. The trim removed 3 bases at V and 4 bases at J, leaving 3 bases unmatched. The CDR3 is 13 residues long. In nucleotides, the CDR3 is TGCAGCGTTGAGGGACAGGGAACCTATGGCTACACCTTC. This encodes CSVEGQGTYGYTF. The variable domain in full, with the rest retrieved from reference TRBV29-1 and TRBJ1-2, is SAVISQKPSRDICQRGTSLTIQCQVDSQVTMMFWYRQQPGQSLTLIATANQGSEATYESGFVIDKFPISRPNLTFSTLTVSNMSPEDSSIYLCSVEGQGTYGYTFGSGTRLTVV.

In this sample, this clone turned up once. The chain employs TRBV5-1 and TRBJ1-1; 8 nucleotides match TRBD1. This CDR3 spans 15 amino acids. The V gene end was trimmed by 3 bases and the J gene end by 1 base; junction bases not matched to a gene: 5. Germline CDR1 and CDR2: SGHRS and YFSETQ. The CDR3, as DNA: TGCGCCAGCAGCTCCCTCGGACAGGGGAACACTGAAGCTTTCTTT. Its translation is CASSSLGQGNTEAFF. The variable domain in full, completed from reference TRBV5-1 and TRBJ1-1, reads KAGVTQTPRYLIKTRGQQVTLSCSPISGHRSVSWYQQTPGQGLQFLFEYFSETQRNKGNFPGRFSGRQFSNSRSEMNVSTLELGDSALYLCASSSLGQGNTEAFFGQGTRLTVV.

CDR3 amino acids: CASSMGQGSYGYTF. The CDR3 nucleotides are TGCGCCAGCTCTATGGGGCAGGGCTCTTATGGCTACACCTTC. The V call is TRBV4-3, the J call TRBJ1-2; tentative D call: TRBD1 (5 bases). V lost 8 bases, J lost 5 bases, and 18 bases lay in between. The germline V gene has CDR1 LGHNA and CDR2 YSLEER. The CDR3 is made up of 14 amino acids.

In DNA, the CDR3 is TGTGCCAGTAGTTCACAGGGTAGGGAAGAGCAGTACTTC. It specifies CASSSQGREEQYF. This rearrangement joins TRBV19 to TRBJ2-7, with a possible D match to TRBD1 (6 bases). CDR3 length: 13 residues. The V end was cut by 5 bases, the J end by 7 bases, with 15 bases between. In germline, CDR1 is LNHDA, CDR2 SQIVND (reference sequence).

This clone is a singleton in its sample. The chain employs TRBV9 and TRBJ2-7; D is unresolved. CDR1 SGDLS and CDR2 YYNGEE come from the germline V gene. The CDR3 totals 14 residues. Trimming took off 0 bases at V and 3 bases at J, with 10 bases between the two ends. CDR3 amino acids: CASSVGVGLYEQYF. DNA for the CDR3: TGTGCCAGCAGCGTAGGGGTCGGCCTCTACGAGCAGTACTTC. The full variable domain, in which reference TRBV9 and TRBJ2-7 provide the parts outside the CDR3, is DSGVTQTPKHLITATGQRVTLRCSPRSGDLSVYWYQQSLDQGLQFLIQYYNGEERAKGNILERFSAQQFPDLHSELNLSSLELGDSALYFCASSVGVGLYEQYFGPGTRLTVT.

This clone was found once. V usage is TRBV5-1 and J usage is TRBJ1-2; 7 bases agree with TRBD1. The V and J ends lost 2 bases and 6 bases, in that order; junction bases with no gene match: 4. The CDR3 sequence is 13 residues long. CDR1 and CDR2 (germline): SGHRS, YFSETQ. The CDR3 sequence is CASSFAQGDGYTF. The CDR3 DNA reads as TGCGCCAGCAGCTTCGCCCAGGGGGATGGCTACACCTTC.

The chain links TRBV6-5 to TRBJ1-2; D possibly corresponds to TRBD1 (5 bases). This CDR3 is 12 amino acids long. Germline V gene lookup returns CDR1 MNHEY and CDR2 SVGAGI. V was pared by 7 bases and J by 6 bases, with 12 bases between. CDR3 in DNA: TGTGCCAGCACGGGGGTGGGTGATGGCTACACCTTC. This sequence encodes CASTGVGDGYTF.

The chain couples TRBV2 to TRBJ1-2, with 7 nucleotides matching TRBD1. Germline V gene lookup returns CDR1 SNHLY and CDR2 FYNNEI. Germline trimming cut 2 bases from V and 0 bases from J; bases unmatched to any gene: 3. CDR3 length: 15 residues. CDR3 loop: CASSERGTANYGYTF. In nucleotides, the CDR3 is TGTGCCAGCAGTGAAAGGGGGACAGCTAACTATGGCTACACCTTC.

This chain joins TRBV10-2 and TRBJ1-1, with a tentative D call TRBD1 (5 bases). This CDR3 spans 14 amino acids. Trimming cost V 4 bases and J 8 bases, with 17 bases left between them. The germline V gene has CDR1 WSHSY and CDR2 SAAADI. The CDR3: CASSVRTKTGEAFF. CDR3 in DNA: TGCGCCAGCAGTGTGAGGACAAAAACGGGGGAAGCTTTCTTT.

The count of this clone is one. The rearrangement uses TRBV5-1 and TRBJ2-5, with TRBD2 matching over 15 bases. After removal of 0 bases from V and 0 bases from J, the junction contained 3 bases not matched to a gene. This CDR3 has 18 residues. Germline V gene data show CDR1 as SGHRS and CDR2 as YFSETQ. The CDR3 region is CASSLEGLAGGYQETQYF. The CDR3 bases are TGCGCCAGCAGCTTGGAAGGACTAGCGGGGGGGTACCAAGAGACCCAGTACTTC.

This clone came up once. The gene calls are TRBV5-1 and TRBJ1-5, with D possibly TRBD1 on 5 matching bases. Per the germline V gene, CDR1 is SGHRS and CDR2 is YFSETQ. Trimming cost V 0 bases and J 5 bases, with 12 bases left between them. The length of the CDR3 is 15 residues. DNA of the CDR3: TGCGCCAGCAGCTTGGCCGGGGGGTTCCATCAGCCCCAGCATTTT. Amino acid sequence: CASSLAGGFHQPQHF.

The rearrangement uses TRBV5-1 and TRBJ1-1; 10 bases line up with TRBD1. This CDR3 contains 18 residues. The germline V gene has CDR1 SGHRS and CDR2 YFSETQ. J lost 0 bases, V lost 0 bases, and 8 bases had no gene match. The CDR3 sequence: CASSLALRQGALNTEAFF. The CDR3 DNA sequence: TGCGCCAGCAGCTTGGCCTTGCGACAGGGGGCTTTGAACACTGAAGCTTTCTTT.

The V and J genes are TRBV30 and TRBJ2-1, with D perhaps TRBD1 or TRBD2 (5 bases each). Trimming stripped 1 base from V and 5 bases from J, with 9 bases between. The length of the CDR3 is 13 residues. The germline gives CDR1 GTSNPN, CDR2 SVGIG (reference sequence). CDR3 loop: CAWSEGTNNEQFF. For the CDR3, the DNA is TGTGCCTGGAGTGAGGGGACCAACAATGAGCAGTTCTTC.

V usage is TRBV5-4 and J usage is TRBJ1-1, with D tentatively TRBD1 (5 bases). The CDR3 has 15 amino acids. From germline, CDR1 is SGHNT and CDR2 YYREEE (reference sequence). The germline V and J ends were trimmed by 3 bases and 1 base, with 13 bases remaining between them. The CDR3 is CASSSSWGRNTEAFF. The CDR3 nucleotides read TGTGCCAGCAGCTCCTCCTGGGGCAGGAACACTGAAGCTTTCTTT.

This clone was seen more than once but under ten times. This rearrangement joins TRBV4-2 to TRBJ1-1; D is ambiguous. The V and J ends lost 1 base and 1 base respectively, with 7 bases between them. Looked up from germline, CDR1 is LGHNA and CDR2 is YNFKEQ. This CDR3 has 14 amino acids. In nucleotides, the CDR3 is TGTGCCAGCAGCCAAGTCACCGCGAACACTGAAGCTTTCTTT. As protein: CASSQVTANTEAFF.

The chain combines TRBV2 with TRBJ1-4, with a tentative D call TRBD1 (6 bases). Germline V lookup: CDR1 SNHLY, CDR2 FYNNEI. This CDR3 has 14 residues. The ends were cut back, 8 bases at V and 4 bases at J, with 14 bases in the middle. In nucleotides, the CDR3 is TGTGCCAGCCTCAGGGGAAGGGGTAATGAAAAACTGTTTTTT. Translating it yields CASLRGRGNEKLFF.

The count of this clone is one. This chain joins TRBV5-4 and TRBJ2-7; D is ambiguous. Germline V gene sequence: CDR1 SGHNT, CDR2 YYREEE (reference sequence). The CDR3 runs to 13 residues. V was trimmed by 2 bases and J by 2 bases, leaving 8 bases between them. The CDR3 sequence: CASSLGRTYEQYF. For the CDR3, the DNA is TGTGCCAGCAGCTTAGGGCGAACCTACGAGCAGTACTTC.